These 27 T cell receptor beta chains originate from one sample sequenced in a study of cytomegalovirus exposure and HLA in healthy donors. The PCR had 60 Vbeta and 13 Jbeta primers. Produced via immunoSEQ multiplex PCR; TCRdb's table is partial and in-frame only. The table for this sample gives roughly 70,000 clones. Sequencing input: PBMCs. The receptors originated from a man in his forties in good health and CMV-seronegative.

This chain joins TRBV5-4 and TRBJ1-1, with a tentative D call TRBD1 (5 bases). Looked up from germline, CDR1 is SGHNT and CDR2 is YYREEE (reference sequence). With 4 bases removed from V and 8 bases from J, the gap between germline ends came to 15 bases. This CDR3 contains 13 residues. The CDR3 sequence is CASSEYRFPEAFF. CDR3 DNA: TGTGCCAGCAGCGAATACAGGTTCCCCGAAGCTTTCTTT. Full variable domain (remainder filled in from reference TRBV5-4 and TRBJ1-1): ETGVTQSPTHLIKTRGQQVTLRCSSQSGHNTVSWYQQALGQGPQFIFQYYREEENGRGNFPPRFSGLQFPNYSSELNVNALELDDSALYLCASSEYRFPEAFFGQGTRLTVV.

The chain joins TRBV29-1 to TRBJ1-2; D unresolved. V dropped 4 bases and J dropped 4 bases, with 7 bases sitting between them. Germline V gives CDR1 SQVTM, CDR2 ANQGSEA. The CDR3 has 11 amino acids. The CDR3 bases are TGCAGCGTTGTCCGGGGCTATGGCTACACCTTC. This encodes CSVVRGYGYTF. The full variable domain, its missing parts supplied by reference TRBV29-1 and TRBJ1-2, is SAVISQKPSRDICQRGTSLTIQCQVDSQVTMMFWYRQQPGQSLTLIATANQGSEATYESGFVIDKFPISRPNLTFSTLTVSNMSPEDSSIYLCSVVRGYGYTFGSGTRLTVV.

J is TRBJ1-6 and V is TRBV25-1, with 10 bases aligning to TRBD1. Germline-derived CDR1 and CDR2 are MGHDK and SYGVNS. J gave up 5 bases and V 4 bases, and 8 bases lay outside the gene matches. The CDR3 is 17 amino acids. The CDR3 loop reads CASSAQTGGADNSPLHF. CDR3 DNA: TGTGCCAGCAGTGCCCAGACAGGGGGCGCGGATAATTCACCCCTCCACTTT.

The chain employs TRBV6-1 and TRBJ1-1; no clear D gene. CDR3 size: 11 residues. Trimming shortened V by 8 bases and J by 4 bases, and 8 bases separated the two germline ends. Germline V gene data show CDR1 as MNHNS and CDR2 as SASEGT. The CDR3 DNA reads TGTGCCAGCGTGGGGAGCACTGAAGCTTTCTTT. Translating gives CASVGSTEAFF.

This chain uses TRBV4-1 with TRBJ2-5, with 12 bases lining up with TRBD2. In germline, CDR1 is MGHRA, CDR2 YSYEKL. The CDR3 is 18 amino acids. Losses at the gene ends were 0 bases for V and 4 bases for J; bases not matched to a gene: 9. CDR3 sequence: CASSQDRLAGGPGETQYF. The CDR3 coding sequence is TGCGCCAGCAGCCAAGATCGTCTAGCGGGGGGGCCGGGAGAGACCCAGTACTTC.

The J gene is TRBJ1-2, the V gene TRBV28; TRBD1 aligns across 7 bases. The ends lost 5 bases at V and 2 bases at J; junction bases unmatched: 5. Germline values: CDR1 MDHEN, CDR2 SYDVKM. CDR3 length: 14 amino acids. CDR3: CASSRQGGNYGYTF. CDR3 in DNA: TGTGCCAGCAGTCGACAGGGCGGGAACTATGGCTACACCTTC.

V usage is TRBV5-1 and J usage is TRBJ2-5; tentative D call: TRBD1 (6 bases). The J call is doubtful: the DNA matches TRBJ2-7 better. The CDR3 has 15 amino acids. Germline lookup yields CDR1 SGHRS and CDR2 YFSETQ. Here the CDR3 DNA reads TGCGCCAGCAGCTTGGGTGTCAGGGGATCCTACGAGCAGTACTTC. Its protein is CASSLGVRGSYEQYF.

The CDR3 sequence: CASSSKTSNTGELFF. DNA of the CDR3: TGTGCCAGCAGCTCGAAGACTTCTAACACCGGGGAGCTGTTTTTT. This chain connects TRBV7-3 to TRBJ2-2; D call uncertain. Per the germline V gene, CDR1 is SGHTA and CDR2 is FQGTGA. V was trimmed by 4 bases and J by 2 bases, leaving 11 bases between them. The CDR3 runs to 15 residues. Based on the CDR3 plus reference TRBV7-3 and TRBJ2-2, the full variable domain is GAGVSQTPSNKVTEKGKYVELRCDPISGHTALYWYRQSLGQGPEFLIYFQGTGAADDSGLPNDRFFAVRPEGSVSTLKIQRTERGDSAVYLCASSSKTSNTGELFFGEGSRLTVL.

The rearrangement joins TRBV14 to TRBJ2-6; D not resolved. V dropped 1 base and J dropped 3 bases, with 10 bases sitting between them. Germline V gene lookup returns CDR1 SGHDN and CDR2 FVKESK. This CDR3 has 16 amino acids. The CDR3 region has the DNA TGTGCCAGCAGCCAAGGCGGTTTAGGTGGGGCCAACGTCCTGACTTTC. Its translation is CASSQGGLGGANVLTF.

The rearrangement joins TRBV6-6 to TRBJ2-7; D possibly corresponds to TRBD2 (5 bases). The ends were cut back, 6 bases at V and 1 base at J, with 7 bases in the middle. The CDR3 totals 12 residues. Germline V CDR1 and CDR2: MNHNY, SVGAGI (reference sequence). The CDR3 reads CASSRTSYEQYF. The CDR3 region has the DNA TGTGCCAGCAGCAGGACTTCCTACGAGCAGTACTTC.

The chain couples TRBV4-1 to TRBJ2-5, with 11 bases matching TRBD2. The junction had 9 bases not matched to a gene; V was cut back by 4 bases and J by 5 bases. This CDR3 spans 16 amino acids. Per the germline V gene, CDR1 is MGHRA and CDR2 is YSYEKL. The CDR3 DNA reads TGCGCCAGCAGCCCGGCCGGGACTAGCGGTGGGGAGACCCAGTACTTC. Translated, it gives CASSPAGTSGGETQYF.

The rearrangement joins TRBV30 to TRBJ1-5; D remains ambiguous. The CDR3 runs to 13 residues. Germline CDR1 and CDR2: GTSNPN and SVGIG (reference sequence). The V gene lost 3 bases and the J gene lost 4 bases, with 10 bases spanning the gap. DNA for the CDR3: TGTGCCTGGAGCTCCCAACAGAATCAGCCCCAGCATTTT. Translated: CAWSSQQNQPQHF.

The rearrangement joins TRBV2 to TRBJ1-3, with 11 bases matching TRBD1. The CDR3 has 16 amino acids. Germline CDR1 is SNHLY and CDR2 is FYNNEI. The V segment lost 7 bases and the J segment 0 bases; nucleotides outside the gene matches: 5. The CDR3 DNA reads TGTGCCAGCATGAGGGACAGGGGGAACTCTGGAAACACCATATATTTT. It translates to CASMRDRGNSGNTIYF. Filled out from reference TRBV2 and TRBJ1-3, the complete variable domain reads EPEVTQTPSHQVTQMGQEVILRCVPISNHLYFYWYRQILGQKVEFLVSFYNNEISEKSEIFDDQFSVERPDGSNFTLKIRSTKLEDSAMYFCASMRDRGNSGNTIYFGEGSWLTVV.

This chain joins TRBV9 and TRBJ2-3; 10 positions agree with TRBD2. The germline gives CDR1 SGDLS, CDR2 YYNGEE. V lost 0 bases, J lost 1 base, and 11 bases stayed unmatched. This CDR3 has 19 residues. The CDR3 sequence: CASSVGALAGWRGTDTQYF. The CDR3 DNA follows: TGTGCCAGCAGCGTAGGGGCACTAGCGGGGTGGAGGGGCACAGATACGCAGTATTTT. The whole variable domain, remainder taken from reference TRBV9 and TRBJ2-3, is DSGVTQTPKHLITATGQRVTLRCSPRSGDLSVYWYQQSLDQGLQFLIQYYNGEERAKGNILERFSAQQFPDLHSELNLSSLELGDSALYFCASSVGALAGWRGTDTQYFGPGTRLTVL.

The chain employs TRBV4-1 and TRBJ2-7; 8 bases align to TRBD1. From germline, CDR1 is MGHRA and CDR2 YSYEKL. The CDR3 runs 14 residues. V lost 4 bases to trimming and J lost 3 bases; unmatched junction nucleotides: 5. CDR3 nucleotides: TGCGCCAGCAGCCCGACAGGGGAAGGCTACGAGCAGTACTTC. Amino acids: CASSPTGEGYEQYF.

Here the CDR3 DNA reads TGTGCCAGCAGTGAAGGTCCAACCGGAGCCGGGGAGCTGTTTTTT. Its protein is CASSEGPTGAGELFF. The chain uses TRBV2 and TRBJ2-2; D remains ambiguous. Germline loops: CDR1 SNHLY, CDR2 FYNNEI. CDR3 length equals 15 residues. Trimming took 1 base from V and 6 from J, leaving 12 bases between them.

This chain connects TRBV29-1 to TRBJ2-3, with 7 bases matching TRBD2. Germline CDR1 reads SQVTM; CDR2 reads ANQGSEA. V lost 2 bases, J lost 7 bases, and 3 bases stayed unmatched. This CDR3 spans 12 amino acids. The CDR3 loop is CSVELAVNTQYF. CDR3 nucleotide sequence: TGCAGCGTTGAACTAGCGGTAAATACGCAGTATTTT.

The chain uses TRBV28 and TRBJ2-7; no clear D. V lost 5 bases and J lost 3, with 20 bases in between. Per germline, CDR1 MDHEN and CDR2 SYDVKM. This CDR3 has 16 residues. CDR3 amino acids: CASSSAMGAVDYEQYF. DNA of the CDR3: TGTGCCAGCAGTAGTGCGATGGGTGCGGTAGACTACGAGCAGTACTTC.

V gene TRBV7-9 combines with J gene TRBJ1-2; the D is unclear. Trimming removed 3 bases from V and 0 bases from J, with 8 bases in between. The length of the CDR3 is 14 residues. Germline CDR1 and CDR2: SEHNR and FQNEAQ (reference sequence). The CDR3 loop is CASSFMQTNYGYTF. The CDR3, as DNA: TGTGCCAGCAGCTTTATGCAGACTAACTATGGCTACACCTTC.

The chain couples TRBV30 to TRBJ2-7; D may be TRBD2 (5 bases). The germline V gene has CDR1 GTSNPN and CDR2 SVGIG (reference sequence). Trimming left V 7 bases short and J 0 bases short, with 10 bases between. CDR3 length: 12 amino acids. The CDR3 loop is CASGRASYEQYF. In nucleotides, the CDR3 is TGTGCCTCTGGGCGGGCCTCCTACGAGCAGTACTTC.

The CDR3 spells CASSLNVASGVEEQYF. CDR3 nucleotide sequence: TGTGCCAGCAGCTTAAACGTTGCTAGCGGGGTTGAAGAGCAGTACTTC. The J gene is TRBJ2-7, the V gene TRBV7-3; 9 bases are shared with TRBD2. V shed 1 base, J shed 7 bases, and the junction held 11 bases outside the gene matches. CDR3 size: 16 residues. Germline CDR1 SGHTA, CDR2 FQGTGA. The whole variable domain, filled in from reference TRBV7-3 and TRBJ2-7, reads GAGVSQTPSNKVTEKGKYVELRCDPISGHTALYWYRQSLGQGPEFLIYFQGTGAADDSGLPNDRFFAVRPEGSVSTLKIQRTERGDSAVYLCASSLNVASGVEEQYFGPGTRLTVT.

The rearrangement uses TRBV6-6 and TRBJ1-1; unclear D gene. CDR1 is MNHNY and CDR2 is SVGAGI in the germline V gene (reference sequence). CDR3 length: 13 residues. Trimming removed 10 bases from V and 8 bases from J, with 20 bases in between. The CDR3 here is CAISDELGREAFF. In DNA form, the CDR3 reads TGTGCCATCTCGGACGAGCTAGGGAGAGAAGCTTTCTTT.

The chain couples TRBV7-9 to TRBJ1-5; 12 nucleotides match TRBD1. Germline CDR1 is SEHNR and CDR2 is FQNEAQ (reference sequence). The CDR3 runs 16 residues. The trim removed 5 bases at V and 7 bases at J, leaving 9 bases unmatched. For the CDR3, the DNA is TGTGCCAGCAGCCCTCCCGGGACAGGGGGCCGGCAGCCCCAGCATTTT. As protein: CASSPPGTGGRQPQHF.

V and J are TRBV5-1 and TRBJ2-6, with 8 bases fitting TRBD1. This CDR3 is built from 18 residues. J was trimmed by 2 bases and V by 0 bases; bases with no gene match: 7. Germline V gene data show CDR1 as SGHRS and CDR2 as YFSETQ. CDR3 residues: CASSLAPTGATGANVLTF. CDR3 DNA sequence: TGCGCCAGCAGCTTGGCCCCGACAGGGGCAACTGGGGCCAACGTCCTGACTTTC.

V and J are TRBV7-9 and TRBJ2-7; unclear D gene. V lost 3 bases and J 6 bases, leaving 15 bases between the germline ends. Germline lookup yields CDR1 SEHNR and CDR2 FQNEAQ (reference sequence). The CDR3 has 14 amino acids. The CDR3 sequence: CASSFPGPPGEQYF. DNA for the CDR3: TGTGCCAGCAGCTTCCCCGGCCCGCCGGGCGAGCAGTACTTC.

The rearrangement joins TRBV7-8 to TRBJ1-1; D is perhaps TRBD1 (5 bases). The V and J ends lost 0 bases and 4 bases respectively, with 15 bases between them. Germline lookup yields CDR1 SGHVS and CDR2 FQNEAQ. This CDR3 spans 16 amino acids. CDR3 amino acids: CASSLAAGGIVTEAFF. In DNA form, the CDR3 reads TGTGCCAGCAGCTTAGCTGCGGGGGGTATCGTCACTGAAGCTTTCTTT.

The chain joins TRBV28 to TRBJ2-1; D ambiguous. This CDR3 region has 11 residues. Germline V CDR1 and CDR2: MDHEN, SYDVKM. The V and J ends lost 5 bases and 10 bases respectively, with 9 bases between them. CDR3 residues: CASSKPREQFF. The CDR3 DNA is TGTGCCAGCAGTAAACCCAGGGAGCAGTTCTTC. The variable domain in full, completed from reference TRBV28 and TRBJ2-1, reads DVKVTQSSRYLVKRTGEKVFLECVQDMDHENMFWYRQDPGLGLRLIYFSYDVKMKEKGDIPEGYSVSREKKERFSLILESASTNQTSMYLCASSKPREQFFGPGTRLTVL.